A selection of T cell receptor beta chains follows, all from one sample in a study of shared clonotypes between healthy human individuals. Clones were read by immunoSEQ multiplex PCR, and TCRdb kept only the in-frame ones, dropping some. This table holds millions of clones, around nine tenths found once. The source material was naive CD4+ T cells sorted from blood. The receptors come from a man between 18 and 35 years old in good health. Both conserved end residues are part of each CDR3. A D gene is named only where the DNA matches it firmly. Expanded clones are given a class, and other clones once, few, many or no size at all.

v_call	clone_size	d_call	j_call	cdr3_nt	cdr3_aa
TRBV6-5	NA	NA	TRBJ2-5	TGTGCCACCATCAGGGGGGGGGAGACCCAGTACTTC	CATIRGGETQYF
TRBV15	NA	TRBD1	TRBJ2-3	TGTGCCACCAGCTTACGACAGGGACCTACAGATACGCAGTATTTT	CATSLRQGPTDTQYF
TRBV19	few	NA	TRBJ1-1	TGTGCCAGTAGTAGGTCAAGGTTCACTGAAGCTTTCTTT	CASSRSRFTEAFF
TRBV2	NA	NA	TRBJ1-2	TGTGCAGAGGTGAGTTCTGGCTACACCTTC	CAEVSSGYTF
TRBV6-5	NA	NA	TRBJ2-7	TGTGCCAGCAGTTCCACTTTTTACGAGCAGTACTTC	CASSSTFYEQYF
TRBV25-1	NA	NA	TRBJ1-1	TGTGCCAAGGGCGATTCGGGGAACACTGAAGCTTTCTTT	CAKGDSGNTEAFF
TRBV7-3	few	TRBD1	TRBJ2-2	TGTGCCAGCAGTGGACAGGGGTACGGGGAGCTGTTTTTT	CASSGQGYGELFF
TRBV9	NA	NA	TRBJ2-2	TGTGCCAGCAGCGTAGAGGGGGTGGTCACCGGGGAGCTGTTTTTT	CASSVEGVVTGELFF
TRBV5-1	NA	TRBD1	TRBJ1-6	TGCGCCAGCAGCTTGTCTCCGGGACAGGGTTCACCCCTCCACTTT	CASSLSPGQGSPLHF
TRBV15	NA	NA	TRBJ2-6	TGTGCCACCAGCAGAGATTGGACTACTGGGGCCAACGTCCTGACTTTC	CATSRDWTTGANVLTF
TRBV5-1	NA	NA	TRBJ2-1	TGCGCCAGCAGCTTTACGAATGAGCAGTTCTTC	CASSFTNEQFF
TRBV2	NA	TRBD1	TRBJ1-1	TGTGCCAGCAGAGGGGGCAGGAACACTGAAGCTTTCTTT	CASRGGRNTEAFF
TRBV28	NA	NA	TRBJ1-2	TGTGCCAGCAGCCTGACGTCCTATGGCTACACCTTC	CASSLTSYGYTF
TRBV30	NA	NA	TRBJ1-2	TGTGCCTGGGCAGGACAAGGGGATACCTATGGCTACACCTTC	CAWAGQGDTYGYTF
TRBV7-2	NA	NA	TRBJ2-7	TGTGCCAGCAGCCGCCGACTCTCCTACGAGCAGTACTTC	CASSRRLSYEQYF
TRBV28	NA	NA	TRBJ1-1	TGTGCCAGCAGAGGTACACCGCCGGGTACTGAAGCTTTCTTT	CASRGTPPGTEAFF
TRBV5-4	NA	TRBD1	TRBJ2-6	TGTGCCAGCAGCCCGGCGGGGACAGGGCCTGGGGCCAACGTCCTGACTTTC	CASSPAGTGPGANVLTF
TRBV19	NA	TRBD1	TRBJ1-4	TGTGCCAGTAGTATTACAGGGGAAGGAGAAAAACTGTTTTTT	CASSITGEGEKLFF
TRBV4-3	NA	TRBD1	TRBJ2-6	TGCGCCAGCAGCCAATGGGGAACAGGGGGAAGCTCTGGGGCCAACGTCCTGACTTTC	CASSQWGTGGSSGANVLTF
TRBV19	few	NA	TRBJ1-6	TGTGCCAGTAGTATAGGGCCGGGACCCCTCCACTTT	CASSIGPGPLHF
TRBV6-1	NA	NA	TRBJ1-6	TGTGCCAGCAGGACAGGAGTTAATTCACCCCTCCACTTT	CASRTGVNSPLHF
TRBV5-1	NA	NA	TRBJ2-1	TGCGCCAGCAGCTTAGGGGGGAGGGCCGAAAATGAGCAGTTCTTC	CASSLGGRAENEQFF
TRBV5-4	NA	NA	TRBJ1-4	TGTGCCAGCAGCCAAGATACTAAACAGGGTGAGAGGGAAAAACTGTTTTTT	CASSQDTKQGEREKLFF
TRBV19	NA	NA	TRBJ2-6	TGTGCCAGTTTGGCGGGGATCGGGGCCGGGGCCAACGTCCTGACTTTC	CASLAGIGAGANVLTF
TRBV7-9	NA	TRBD1	TRBJ2-3	TGTGCCAGCAGCTCCAGCACGGACAGGGTTGCAAGGGATACGCAGTATTTT	CASSSSTDRVARDTQYF
TRBV5-1	NA	TRBD1	TRBJ2-7	TGCGCCAGCAGCTTGGAGGCAGCAGGGGGTAACGAGCAGTACTTC	CASSLEAAGGNEQYF